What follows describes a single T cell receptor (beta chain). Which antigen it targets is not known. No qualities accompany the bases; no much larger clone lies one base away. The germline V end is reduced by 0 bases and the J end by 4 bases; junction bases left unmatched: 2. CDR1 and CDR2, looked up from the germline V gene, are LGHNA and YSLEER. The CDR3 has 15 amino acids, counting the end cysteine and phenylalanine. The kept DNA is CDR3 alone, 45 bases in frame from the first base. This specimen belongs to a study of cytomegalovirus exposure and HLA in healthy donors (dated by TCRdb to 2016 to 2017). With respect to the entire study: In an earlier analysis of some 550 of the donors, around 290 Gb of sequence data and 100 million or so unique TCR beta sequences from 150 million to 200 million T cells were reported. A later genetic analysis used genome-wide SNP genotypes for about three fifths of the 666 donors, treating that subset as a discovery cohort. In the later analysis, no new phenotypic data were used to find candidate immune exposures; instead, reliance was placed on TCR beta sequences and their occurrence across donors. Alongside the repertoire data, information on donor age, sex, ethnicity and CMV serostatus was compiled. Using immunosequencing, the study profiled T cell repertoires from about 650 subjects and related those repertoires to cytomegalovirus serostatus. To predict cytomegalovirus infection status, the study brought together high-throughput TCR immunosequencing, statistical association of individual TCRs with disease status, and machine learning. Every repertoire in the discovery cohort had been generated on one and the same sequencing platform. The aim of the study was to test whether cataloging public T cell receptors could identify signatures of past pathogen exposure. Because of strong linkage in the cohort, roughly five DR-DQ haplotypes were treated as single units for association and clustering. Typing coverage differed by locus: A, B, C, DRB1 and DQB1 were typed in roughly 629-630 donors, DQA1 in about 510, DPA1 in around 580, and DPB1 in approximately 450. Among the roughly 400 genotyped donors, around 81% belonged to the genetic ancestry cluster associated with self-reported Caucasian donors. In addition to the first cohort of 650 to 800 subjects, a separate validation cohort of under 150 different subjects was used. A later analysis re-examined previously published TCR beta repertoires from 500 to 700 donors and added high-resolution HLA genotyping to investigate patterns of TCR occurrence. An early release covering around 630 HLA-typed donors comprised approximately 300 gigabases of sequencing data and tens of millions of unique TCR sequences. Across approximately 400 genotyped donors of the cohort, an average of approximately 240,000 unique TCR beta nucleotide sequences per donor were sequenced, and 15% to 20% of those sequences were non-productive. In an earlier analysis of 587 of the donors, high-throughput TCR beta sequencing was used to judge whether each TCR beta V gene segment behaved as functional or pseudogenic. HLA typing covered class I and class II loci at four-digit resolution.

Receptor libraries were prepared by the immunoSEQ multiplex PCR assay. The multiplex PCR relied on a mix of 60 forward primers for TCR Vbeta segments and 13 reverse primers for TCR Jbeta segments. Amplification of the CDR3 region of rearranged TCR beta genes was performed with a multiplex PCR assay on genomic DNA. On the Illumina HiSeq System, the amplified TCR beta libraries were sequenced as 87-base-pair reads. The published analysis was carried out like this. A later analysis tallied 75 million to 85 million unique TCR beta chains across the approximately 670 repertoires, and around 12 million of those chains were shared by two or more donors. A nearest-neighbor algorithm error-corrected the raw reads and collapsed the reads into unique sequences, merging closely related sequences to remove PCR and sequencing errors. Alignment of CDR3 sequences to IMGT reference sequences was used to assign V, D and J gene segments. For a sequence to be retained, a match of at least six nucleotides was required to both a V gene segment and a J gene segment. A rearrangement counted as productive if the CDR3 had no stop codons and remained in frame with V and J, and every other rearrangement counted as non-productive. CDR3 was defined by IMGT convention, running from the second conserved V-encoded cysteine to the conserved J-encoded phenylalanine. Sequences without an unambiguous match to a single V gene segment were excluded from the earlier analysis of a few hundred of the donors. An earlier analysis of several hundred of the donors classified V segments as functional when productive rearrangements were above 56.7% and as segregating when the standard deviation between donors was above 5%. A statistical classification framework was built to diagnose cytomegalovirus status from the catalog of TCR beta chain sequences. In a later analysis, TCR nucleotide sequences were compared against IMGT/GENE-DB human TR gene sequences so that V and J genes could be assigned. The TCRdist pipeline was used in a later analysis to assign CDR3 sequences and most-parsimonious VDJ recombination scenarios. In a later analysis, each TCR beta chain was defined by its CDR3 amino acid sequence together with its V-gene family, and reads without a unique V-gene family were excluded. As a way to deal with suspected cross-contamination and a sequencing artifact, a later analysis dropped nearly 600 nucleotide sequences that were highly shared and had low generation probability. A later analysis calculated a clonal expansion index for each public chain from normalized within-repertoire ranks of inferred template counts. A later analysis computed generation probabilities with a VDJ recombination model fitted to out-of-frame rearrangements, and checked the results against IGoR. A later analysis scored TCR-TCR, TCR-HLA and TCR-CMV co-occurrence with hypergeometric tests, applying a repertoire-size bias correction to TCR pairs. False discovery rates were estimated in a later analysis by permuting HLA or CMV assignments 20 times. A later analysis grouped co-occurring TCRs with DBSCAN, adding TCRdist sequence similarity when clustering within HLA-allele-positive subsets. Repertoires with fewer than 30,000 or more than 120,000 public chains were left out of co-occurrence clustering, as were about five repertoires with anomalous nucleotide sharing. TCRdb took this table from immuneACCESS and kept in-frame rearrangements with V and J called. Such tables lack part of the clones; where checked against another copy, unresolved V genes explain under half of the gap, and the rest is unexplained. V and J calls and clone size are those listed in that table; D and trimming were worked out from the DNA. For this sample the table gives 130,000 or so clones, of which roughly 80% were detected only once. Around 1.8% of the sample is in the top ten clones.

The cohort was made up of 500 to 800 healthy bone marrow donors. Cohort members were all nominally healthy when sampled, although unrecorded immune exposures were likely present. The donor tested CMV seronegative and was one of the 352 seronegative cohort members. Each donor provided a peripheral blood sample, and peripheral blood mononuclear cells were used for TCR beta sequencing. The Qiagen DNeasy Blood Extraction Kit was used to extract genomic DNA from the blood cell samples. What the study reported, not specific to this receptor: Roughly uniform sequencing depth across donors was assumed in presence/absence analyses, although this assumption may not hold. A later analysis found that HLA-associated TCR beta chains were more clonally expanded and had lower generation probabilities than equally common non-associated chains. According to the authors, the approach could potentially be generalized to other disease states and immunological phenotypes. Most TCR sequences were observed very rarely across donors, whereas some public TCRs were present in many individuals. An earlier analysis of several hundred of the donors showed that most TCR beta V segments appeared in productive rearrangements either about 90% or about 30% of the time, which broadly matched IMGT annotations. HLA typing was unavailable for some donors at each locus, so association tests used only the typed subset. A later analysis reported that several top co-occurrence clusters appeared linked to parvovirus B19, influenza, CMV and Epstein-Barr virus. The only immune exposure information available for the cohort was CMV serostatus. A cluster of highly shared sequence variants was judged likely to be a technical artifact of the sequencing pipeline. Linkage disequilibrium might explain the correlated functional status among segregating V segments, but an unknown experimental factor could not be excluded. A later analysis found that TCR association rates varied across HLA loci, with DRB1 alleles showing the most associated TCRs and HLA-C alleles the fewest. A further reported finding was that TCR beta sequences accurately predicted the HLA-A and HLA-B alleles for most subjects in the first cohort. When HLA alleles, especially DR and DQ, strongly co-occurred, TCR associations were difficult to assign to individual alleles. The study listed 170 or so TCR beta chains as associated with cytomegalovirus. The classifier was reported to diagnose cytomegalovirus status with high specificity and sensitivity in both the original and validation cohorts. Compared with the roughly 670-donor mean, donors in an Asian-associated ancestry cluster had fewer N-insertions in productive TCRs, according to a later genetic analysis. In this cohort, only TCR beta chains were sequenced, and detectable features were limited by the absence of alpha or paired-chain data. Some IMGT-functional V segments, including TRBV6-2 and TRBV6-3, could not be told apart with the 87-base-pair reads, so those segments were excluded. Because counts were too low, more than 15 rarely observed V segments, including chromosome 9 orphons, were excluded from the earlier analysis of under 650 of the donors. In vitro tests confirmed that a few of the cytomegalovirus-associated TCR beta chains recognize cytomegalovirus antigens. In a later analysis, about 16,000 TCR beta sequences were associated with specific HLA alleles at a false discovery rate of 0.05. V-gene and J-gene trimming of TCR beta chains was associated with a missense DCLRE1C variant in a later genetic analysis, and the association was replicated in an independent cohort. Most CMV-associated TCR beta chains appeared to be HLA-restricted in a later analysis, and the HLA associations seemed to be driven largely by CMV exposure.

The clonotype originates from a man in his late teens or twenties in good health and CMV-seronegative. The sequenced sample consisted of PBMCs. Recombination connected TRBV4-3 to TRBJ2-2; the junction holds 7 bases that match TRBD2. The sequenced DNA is TGCGCCAGCAGCCAAGAGGGCGGGGGCACCGGGGAGCTGTTTTTT. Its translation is CASSQEGGGTGELFF.